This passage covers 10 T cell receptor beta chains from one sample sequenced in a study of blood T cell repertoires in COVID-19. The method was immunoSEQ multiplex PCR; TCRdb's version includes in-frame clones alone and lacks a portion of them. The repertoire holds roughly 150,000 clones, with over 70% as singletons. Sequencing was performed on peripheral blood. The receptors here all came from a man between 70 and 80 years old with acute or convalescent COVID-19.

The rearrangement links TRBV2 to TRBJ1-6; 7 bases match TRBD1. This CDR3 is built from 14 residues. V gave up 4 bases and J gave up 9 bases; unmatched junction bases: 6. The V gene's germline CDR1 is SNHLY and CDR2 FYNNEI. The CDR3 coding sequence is TGTGCCAGCAGTGTTGGGCAGGGGGGTTCACCCCTCCACTTT. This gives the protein CASSVGQGGSPLHF.

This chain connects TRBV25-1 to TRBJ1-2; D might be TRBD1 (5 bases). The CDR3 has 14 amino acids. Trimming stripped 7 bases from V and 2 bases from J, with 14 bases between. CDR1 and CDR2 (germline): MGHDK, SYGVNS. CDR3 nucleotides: TGTGCCAGCACTCAGGGAGGGGTCAACTATGGCTACACCTTC. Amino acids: CASTQGGVNYGYTF.

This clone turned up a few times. CDR3 in amino acids: CASRNTSGVFYEQYF. The CDR3 DNA reads TGTGCCAGCAGAAATACTAGCGGGGTATTCTACGAGCAGTACTTC. This chain connects TRBV7-9 to TRBJ2-7; 10 bases are a match to TRBD2. This CDR3 contains 15 residues. Trimming removed 6 bases from V and 3 bases from J; junction bases left unmatched: 8. The V gene's germline CDR1 is SEHNR and CDR2 FQNEAQ (reference sequence).

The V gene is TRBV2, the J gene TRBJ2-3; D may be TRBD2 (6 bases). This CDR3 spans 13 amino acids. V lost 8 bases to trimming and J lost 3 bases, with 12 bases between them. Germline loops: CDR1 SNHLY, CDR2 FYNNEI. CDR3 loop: CASSQRATDTQYF. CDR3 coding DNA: TGTGCCAGCTCCCAGCGGGCTACAGATACGCAGTATTTT.

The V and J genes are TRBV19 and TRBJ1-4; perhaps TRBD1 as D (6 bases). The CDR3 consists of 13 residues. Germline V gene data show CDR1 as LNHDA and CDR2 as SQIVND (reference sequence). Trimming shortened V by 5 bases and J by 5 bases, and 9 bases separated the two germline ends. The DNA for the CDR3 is TGTGCCAGTAGTTCACAGGGAAATGAAAAACTGTTTTTT. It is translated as CASSSQGNEKLFF.

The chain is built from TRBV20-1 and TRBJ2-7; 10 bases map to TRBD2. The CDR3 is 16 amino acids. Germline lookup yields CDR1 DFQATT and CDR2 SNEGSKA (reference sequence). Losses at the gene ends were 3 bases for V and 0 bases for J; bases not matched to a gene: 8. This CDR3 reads CSASGVSGGNSYEQYF. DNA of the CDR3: TGCAGTGCTAGTGGTGTTAGCGGGGGGAACTCCTACGAGCAGTACTTC.

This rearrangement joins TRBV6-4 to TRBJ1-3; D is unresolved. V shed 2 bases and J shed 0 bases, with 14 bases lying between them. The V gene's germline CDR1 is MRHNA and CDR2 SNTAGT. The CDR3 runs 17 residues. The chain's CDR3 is CASSDTIPGVSGNTIYF. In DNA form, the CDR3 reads TGTGCCAGCAGTGACACAATCCCCGGGGTCTCTGGAAACACCATATATTTT.

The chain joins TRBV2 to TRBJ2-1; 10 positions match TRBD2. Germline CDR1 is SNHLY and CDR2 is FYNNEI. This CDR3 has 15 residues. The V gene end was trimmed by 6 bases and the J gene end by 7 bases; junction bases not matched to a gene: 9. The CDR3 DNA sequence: TGTGCCAGCAGAAAGCTAGCGGGAGCTATTAATGAGCAGTTCTTC. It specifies CASRKLAGAINEQFF.

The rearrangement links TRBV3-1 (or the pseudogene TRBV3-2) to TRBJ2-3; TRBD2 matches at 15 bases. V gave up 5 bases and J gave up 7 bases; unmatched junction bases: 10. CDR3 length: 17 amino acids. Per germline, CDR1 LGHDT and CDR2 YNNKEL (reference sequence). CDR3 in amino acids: CASSSQGLAGGHHTQYF. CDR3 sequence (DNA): TGTGCCAGCAGCTCACAAGGACTAGCGGGGGGGCATCATACGCAGTATTTT.

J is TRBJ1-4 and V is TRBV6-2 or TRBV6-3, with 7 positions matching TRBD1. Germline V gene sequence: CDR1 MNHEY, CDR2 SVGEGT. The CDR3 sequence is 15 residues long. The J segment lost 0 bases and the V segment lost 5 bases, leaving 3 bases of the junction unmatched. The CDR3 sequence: CASSTGQATNEKLFF. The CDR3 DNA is TGTGCCAGCAGTACTGGACAGGCAACTAATGAAAAACTGTTTTTT.